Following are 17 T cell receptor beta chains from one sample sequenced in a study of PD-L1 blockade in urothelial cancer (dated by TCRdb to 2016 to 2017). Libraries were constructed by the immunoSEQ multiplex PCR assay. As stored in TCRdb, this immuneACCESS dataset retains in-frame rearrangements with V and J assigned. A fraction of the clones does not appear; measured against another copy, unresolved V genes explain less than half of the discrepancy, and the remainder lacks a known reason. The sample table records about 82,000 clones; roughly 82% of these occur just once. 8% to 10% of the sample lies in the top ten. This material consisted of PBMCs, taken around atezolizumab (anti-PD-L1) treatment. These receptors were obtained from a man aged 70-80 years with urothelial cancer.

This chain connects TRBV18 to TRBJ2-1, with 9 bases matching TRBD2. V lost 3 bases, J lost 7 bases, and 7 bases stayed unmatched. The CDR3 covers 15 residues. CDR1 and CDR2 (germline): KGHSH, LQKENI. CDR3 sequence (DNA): TGTGCCAGCTCACCTCAAGCGGGAGGAGGGAATGAGCAGTTCTTC. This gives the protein CASSPQAGGGNEQFF.

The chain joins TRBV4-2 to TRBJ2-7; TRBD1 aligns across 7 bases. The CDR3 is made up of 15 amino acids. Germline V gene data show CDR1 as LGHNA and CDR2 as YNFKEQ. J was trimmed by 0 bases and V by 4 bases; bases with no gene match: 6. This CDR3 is CASSPGTATSYEQYF. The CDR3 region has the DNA TGTGCCAGCAGCCCCGGGACAGCAACCTCCTACGAGCAGTACTTC.

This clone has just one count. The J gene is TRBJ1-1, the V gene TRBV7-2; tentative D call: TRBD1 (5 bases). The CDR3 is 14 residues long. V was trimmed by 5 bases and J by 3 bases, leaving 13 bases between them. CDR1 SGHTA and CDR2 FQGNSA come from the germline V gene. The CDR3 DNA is TGTGCCAGCAGCACCGACAGCGAGGACACTGAAGCTTTCTTT. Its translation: CASSTDSEDTEAFF.

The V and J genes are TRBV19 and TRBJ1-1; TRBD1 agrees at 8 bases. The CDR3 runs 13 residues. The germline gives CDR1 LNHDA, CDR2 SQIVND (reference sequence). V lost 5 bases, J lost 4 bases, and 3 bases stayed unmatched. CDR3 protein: CASSPTGVTEAFF. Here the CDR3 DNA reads TGTGCCAGTAGTCCGACAGGGGTCACTGAAGCTTTCTTT. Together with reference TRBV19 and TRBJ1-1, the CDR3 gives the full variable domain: DGGITQSPKYLFRKEGQNVTLSCEQNLNHDAMYWYRQDPGQGLRLIYYSQIVNDFQKGDIAEGYSVSREKKESFPLTVTSAQKNPTAFYLCASSPTGVTEAFFGQGTRLTVV.

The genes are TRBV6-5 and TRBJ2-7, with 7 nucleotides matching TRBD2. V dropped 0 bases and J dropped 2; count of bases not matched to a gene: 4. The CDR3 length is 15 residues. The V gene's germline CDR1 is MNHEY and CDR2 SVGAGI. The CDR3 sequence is CASSYSGRITYEQYF. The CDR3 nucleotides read TGTGCCAGCAGTTACTCCGGGAGGATAACCTACGAGCAGTACTTC.

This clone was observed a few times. The CDR3 sequence: CASSLGWGGRQFF. In nucleotides, the CDR3 is TGCGCCAGCAGCTTGGGGTGGGGGGGGAGGCAGTTCTTC. The chain combines TRBV5-1 with TRBJ2-1, with 7 nucleotides matching TRBD2. The CDR3 is made up of 13 amino acids. Trimming took 0 bases from V and 12 from J; bases not matched to a gene: 6. CDR1 and CDR2 from the germline V gene are SGHRS and YFSETQ.

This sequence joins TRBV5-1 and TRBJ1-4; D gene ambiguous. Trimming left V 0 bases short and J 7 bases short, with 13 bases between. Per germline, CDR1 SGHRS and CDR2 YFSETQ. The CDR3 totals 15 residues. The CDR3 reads CASSLGPTGGEKLFF. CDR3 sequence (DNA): TGCGCCAGCAGCTTGGGGCCTACTGGAGGTGAAAAACTGTTTTTT. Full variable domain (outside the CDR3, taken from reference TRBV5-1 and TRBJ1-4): KAGVTQTPRYLIKTRGQQVTLSCSPISGHRSVSWYQQTPGQGLQFLFEYFSETQRNKGNFPGRFSGRQFSNSRSEMNVSTLELGDSALYLCASSLGPTGGEKLFFGSGTQLSVL.

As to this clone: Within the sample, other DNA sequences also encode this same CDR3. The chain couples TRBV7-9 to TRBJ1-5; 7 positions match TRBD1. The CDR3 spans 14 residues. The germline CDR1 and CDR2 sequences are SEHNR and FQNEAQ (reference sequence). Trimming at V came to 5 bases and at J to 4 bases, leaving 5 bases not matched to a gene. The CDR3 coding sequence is TGTGCCAGCAGCCTCGGGACAGCGAATCAGCCCCAGCATTTT. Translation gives CASSLGTANQPQHF.

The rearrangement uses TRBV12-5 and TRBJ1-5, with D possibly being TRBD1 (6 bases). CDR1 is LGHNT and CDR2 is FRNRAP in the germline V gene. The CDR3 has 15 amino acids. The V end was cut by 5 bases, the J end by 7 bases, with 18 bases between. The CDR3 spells CASGLNTGSGQPQHF. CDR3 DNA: TGTGCTAGTGGTCTAAATACAGGGAGCGGCCAGCCCCAGCATTTT. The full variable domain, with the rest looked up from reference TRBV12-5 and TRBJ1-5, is DARVTQTPRHKVTEMGQEVTMRCQPILGHNTVFWYRQTMMQGLELLAYFRNRAPLDDSGMPKDRFSAEMPDATLATLKIQPSEPRDSAVYFCASGLNTGSGQPQHFGDGTRLSIL.

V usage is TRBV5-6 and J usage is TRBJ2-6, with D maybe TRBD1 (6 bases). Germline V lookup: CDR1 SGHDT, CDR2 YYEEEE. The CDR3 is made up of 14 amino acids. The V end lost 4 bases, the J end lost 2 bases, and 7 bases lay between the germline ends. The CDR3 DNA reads TGTGCCAGCAGCGCAGGGGCTGGGGCCAACGTCCTGACTTTC. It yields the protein CASSAGAGANVLTF.

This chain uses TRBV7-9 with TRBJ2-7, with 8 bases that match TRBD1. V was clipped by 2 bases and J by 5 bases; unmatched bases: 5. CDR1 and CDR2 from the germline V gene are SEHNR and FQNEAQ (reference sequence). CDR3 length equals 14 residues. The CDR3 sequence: CASSLSDRDDEQYF. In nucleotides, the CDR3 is TGTGCCAGCAGCTTATCGGACAGGGACGACGAGCAGTACTTC.

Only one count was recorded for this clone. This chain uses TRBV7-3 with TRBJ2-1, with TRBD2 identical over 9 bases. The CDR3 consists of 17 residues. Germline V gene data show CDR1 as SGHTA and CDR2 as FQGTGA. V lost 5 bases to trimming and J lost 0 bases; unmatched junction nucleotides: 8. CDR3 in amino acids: CASSPGLADSSYNEQFF. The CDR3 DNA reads TGTGCCAGCAGCCCGGGACTAGCAGATAGCTCCTACAATGAGCAGTTCTTC.

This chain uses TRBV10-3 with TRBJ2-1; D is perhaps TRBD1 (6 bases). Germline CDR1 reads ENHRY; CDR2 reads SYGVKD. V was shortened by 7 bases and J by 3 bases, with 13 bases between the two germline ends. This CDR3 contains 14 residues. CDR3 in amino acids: CAIKGQTYYNEQFF. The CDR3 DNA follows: TGTGCCATCAAAGGACAGACTTACTACAATGAGCAGTTCTTC.

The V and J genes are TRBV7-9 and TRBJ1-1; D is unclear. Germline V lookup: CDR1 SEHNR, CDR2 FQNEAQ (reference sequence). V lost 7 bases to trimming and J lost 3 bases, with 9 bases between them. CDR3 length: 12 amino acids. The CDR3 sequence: CASTSRDTEAFF. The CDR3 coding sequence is TGTGCCAGCACCTCCCGGGACACTGAAGCTTTCTTT. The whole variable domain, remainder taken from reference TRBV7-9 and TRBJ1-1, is DTGVSQNPRHKITKRGQNVTFRCDPISEHNRLYWYRQTLGQGPEFLTYFQNEAQLEKSRLLSDRFSAERPKGSFSTLEIQRTEQGDSAMYLCASTSRDTEAFFGQGTRLTVV.

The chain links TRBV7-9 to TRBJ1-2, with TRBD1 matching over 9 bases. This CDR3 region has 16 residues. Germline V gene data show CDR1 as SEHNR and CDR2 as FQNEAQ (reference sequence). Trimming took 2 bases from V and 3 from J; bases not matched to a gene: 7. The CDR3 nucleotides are TGTGCCAGCAGCTTACAAGGGACAGGGATCCACTATGGCTACACCTTC. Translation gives CASSLQGTGIHYGYTF.

The CDR3 region has the DNA TGTGCCAGCAGCCCCACCTTTTATGCTTGGCGGGGCCACAATGAGCAGTTCTTC. Translating gives CASSPTFYAWRGHNEQFF. This rearrangement joins TRBV14 to TRBJ2-1, with D possibly TRBD2 on 6 matching bases. Trimming pared 4 bases from V and 5 bases from J, leaving 24 bases between. CDR1 is SGHDN and CDR2 is FVKESK in the germline V gene. The CDR3 contains 18 residues.

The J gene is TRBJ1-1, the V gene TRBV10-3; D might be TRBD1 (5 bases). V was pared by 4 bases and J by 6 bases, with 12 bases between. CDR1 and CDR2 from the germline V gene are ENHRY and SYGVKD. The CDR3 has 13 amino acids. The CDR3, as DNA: TGTGCCATCAGTGGGGGCCAGGGTTCTGAAGCTTTCTTT. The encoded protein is CAISGGQGSEAFF.